This passage covers 22 T cell receptor beta chains from one sample sequenced in a study of Ad26.COV2.S vaccination and SARS-CoV-2 variants. TCRdb's copy holds only in-frame clones and misses some; the assay was immunoSEQ multiplex PCR. The sample holds about 350,000 clones; around 87% are singletons and the top ten take roughly 3.6%. Treatment in this sample: about 20 received Ad26.COV2.S at low or high dose, single or two shots; about 5 received placebo; per-sample allocation not given. Day 63 after the first injection of vaccine or placebo was the sampling time. Material: peripheral blood, obtained in a trial of Ad26.COV2.S vaccine versus placebo. Receptors were obtained from a person between 18 and 65 years old who received the Ad26.COV2.S COVID-19 vaccine or a placebo.

The chain links TRBV6-5 to TRBJ1-1, with D perhaps TRBD1 (5 bases). V gave up 10 bases and J gave up 1 base, with 13 bases separating them. CDR1 and CDR2 (germline): MNHEY, SVGAGI. The CDR3 has 13 amino acids. The CDR3 region is CATKTASNTEAFF. CDR3 nucleotides: TGTGCCACCAAGACAGCTTCGAACACTGAAGCTTTCTTT.

The rearrangement joins TRBV7-9 to TRBJ2-7; 7 bases agree with TRBD1. Germline V gene lookup returns CDR1 SEHNR and CDR2 FQNEAQ (reference sequence). With V trimmed by 2 bases and J by 5 bases, 9 bases remained unmatched. The CDR3 covers 15 residues. Written as DNA, the CDR3 is TGTGCCAGCAGCTTATTTCAGACAGGGTTGAACGAGCAGTACTTC. Amino acid sequence: CASSLFQTGLNEQYF.

The chain carries TRBV12-5 and TRBJ2-3, with TRBD2 matching 7 bases. CDR1 is LGHNT and CDR2 is FRNRAP in the germline V gene. Germline trimming cut 5 bases from V and 0 bases from J; bases unmatched to any gene: 8. The CDR3 totals 16 residues. CDR3 amino acids: CASGPGLEMSTDTQYF. Written as DNA, the CDR3 is TGTGCTAGTGGTCCCGGACTAGAGATGAGCACAGATACGCAGTATTTT. Drawing the rest from reference TRBV12-5 and TRBJ2-3, the complete variable domain is DARVTQTPRHKVTEMGQEVTMRCQPILGHNTVFWYRQTMMQGLELLAYFRNRAPLDDSGMPKDRFSAEMPDATLATLKIQPSEPRDSAVYFCASGPGLEMSTDTQYFGPGTRLTVL.

This chain connects TRBV7-9 to TRBJ1-3; 8 bases agree with TRBD1. This CDR3 spans 17 amino acids. The V and J ends lost 5 bases and 1 base, in that order; junction bases with no gene match: 10. Germline V CDR1 and CDR2: SEHNR, FQNEAQ (reference sequence). The CDR3 region has the DNA TGTGCCAGCAGCCCACAGGGGGTTCGGATGTCTGGAAACACCATATATTTT. Its protein is CASSPQGVRMSGNTIYF.

This clone appeared once. This chain uses TRBV7-6 with TRBJ1-1; tentative D call: TRBD1 (6 bases). The CDR3 runs to 13 residues. Per germline, CDR1 SGHVS and CDR2 FNYEAQ. The V end lost 5 bases, the J end lost 5 bases, and 12 bases lay between the germline ends. The CDR3 region is CASSPGVDTEAFF. The CDR3 bases are TGTGCCAGCAGCCCAGGGGTTGATACTGAAGCTTTCTTT.

The rearrangement uses TRBV3-1 (or the pseudogene TRBV3-2) and TRBJ1-2, with 9 bases that match TRBD1. CDR1 and CDR2 (germline): LGHDT, YNNKEL (reference sequence). Losses at the gene ends were 5 bases for V and 2 bases for J; bases not matched to a gene: 3. The CDR3 is made up of 14 amino acids. The CDR3 region has the DNA TGTGCCAGCAGCGATGGGACAGGGAACTATGGCTACACCTTC. Translation: CASSDGTGNYGYTF.

The chain uses TRBV19 and TRBJ1-5; D uncertain. Trimming left V 2 bases short and J 5 bases short, with 10 bases between. CDR1 and CDR2 (germline): LNHDA, SQIVND (reference sequence). The CDR3 has 14 amino acids. The CDR3 coding sequence is TGTGCCAGTAGTATAACCATTACGCATCAGCCCCAGCATTTT. Its translation: CASSITITHQPQHF.

This clone appeared a few times. CDR3 DNA sequence: TGCGCCAGCCGTTTGGGCACTTTGAACACTGAAGCTTTCTTT. Protein: CASRLGTLNTEAFF. The chain employs TRBV4-1 and TRBJ1-1; D is ambiguous. Germline-derived CDR1 and CDR2 are MGHRA and YSYEKL. Trimming shortened V by 8 bases and J by 0 bases, and 13 bases separated the two germline ends. This CDR3 is 14 amino acids long.

The chain joins TRBV4-3 to TRBJ2-1, with D possibly TRBD2 on 5 matching bases. The CDR3 covers 13 residues. Germline V lookup: CDR1 LGHNA, CDR2 YSLEER. The V gene lost 4 bases and the J gene lost 5 bases, with 9 bases spanning the gap. CDR3 amino acids: CASSPGIHNEQFF. Written as DNA, the CDR3 is TGCGCCAGCAGCCCCGGGATTCACAATGAGCAGTTCTTC.

This clone appeared a single time. The chain employs TRBV2 and TRBJ1-2; no definite D call. Trimming took 1 base from V and 4 from J, leaving 10 bases between them. The CDR3 runs 14 residues. The germline CDR1 and CDR2 sequences are SNHLY and FYNNEI. The chain's CDR3 is CASSEDGYSYGYTF. CDR3 in DNA: TGTGCCAGCAGTGAAGACGGGTATAGCTATGGCTACACCTTC.

The chain recombines TRBV4-1 with TRBJ1-4; 7 bases are a match to TRBD1. Germline CDR1 MGHRA, CDR2 YSYEKL. V trimming: 1 base; J trimming: 7 bases; junction bases outside the gene matches: 6. CDR3 size: 15 residues. CDR3 sequence: CASSQVDRESEKLFF. CDR3 sequence (DNA): TGCGCCAGCAGCCAAGTAGACAGGGAGAGTGAAAAACTGTTTTTT.

This chain connects TRBV20-1 to TRBJ2-5, with TRBD2 matching over 10 bases. This CDR3 is built from 15 residues. Trimming took 3 bases from V and 1 from J; bases not matched to a gene: 5. In germline, CDR1 is DFQATT, CDR2 SNEGSKA (reference sequence). CDR3 nucleotide sequence: TGCAGTGCTAGTGTCCCTAGCGGGGGCCAAGAGACCCAGTACTTC. Encoded protein: CSASVPSGGQETQYF.

This chain joins TRBV19 and TRBJ2-1; D not certain. The germline V gene has CDR1 LNHDA and CDR2 SQIVND (reference sequence). The CDR3 sequence is 12 residues long. Trimming removed 7 bases at V and 4 bases at J, with 8 bases between. For the CDR3, the DNA is TGTGCCAGTACTGGCACGTACAATGAGCAGTTCTTC. Protein sequence: CASTGTYNEQFF.

Here the CDR3 DNA reads TGTGCAGACACAAGGGGGCCCTATGGCTACACCTTC. Translated: CADTRGPYGYTF. J is TRBJ1-2 and V is TRBV2; TRBD1 matches 7 bases. CDR1 and CDR2 from the germline V gene are SNHLY and FYNNEI. The CDR3 loop spans 12 amino acids. Looking up the rest from reference TRBV2 and TRBJ1-2 gives the full variable domain: EPEVTQTPSHQVTQMGQEVILRCVPISNHLYFYWYRQILGQKVEFLVSFYNNEISEKSEIFDDQFSVERPDGSNFTLKIRSTKLEDSAMYFCADTRGPYGYTFGSGTRLTVV.

The chain recombines TRBV5-4 with TRBJ2-2; D is possibly TRBD2 (7 bases). From germline, CDR1 is SGHNT and CDR2 YYREEE (reference sequence). The CDR3 runs to 16 residues. V gave up 1 base and J gave up 2 bases, with 12 bases separating them. Written as DNA, the CDR3 is TGTGCCAGCAGCTTGAGGGGAGGGGGTAACACCGGGGAGCTGTTTTTT. This sequence encodes CASSLRGGGNTGELFF.

The chain uses TRBV11-2 and TRBJ2-1; D perhaps matches TRBD2 (7 bases). Trimming removed 1 base at V and 6 bases at J, with 13 bases between. The CDR3 consists of 15 residues. Germline V gene data show CDR1 as SGHAT and CDR2 as FQNNGV. CDR3 sequence (DNA): TGTGCCAGCAGCTTAGGGCGGGGGCGAGGCAATGAGCAGTTCTTC. It specifies CASSLGRGRGNEQFF.

The DNA for the CDR3 is TGTGCCAGCAGTGAAGGGTTTAACTATGGCTACACCTTC. It codes for CASSEGFNYGYTF. This sequence joins TRBV6-4 and TRBJ1-2; no reliable D call. Germline CDR1 MRHNA, CDR2 SNTAGT. With 3 bases removed from V and 1 base from J, the gap between germline ends came to 6 bases. The CDR3 is 13 residues long.

The chain is built from TRBV21-1 and TRBJ2-2; the table's D call, TRBD2, has no DNA check behind it. TRBV21-1 is designated a pseudogene. The CDR3 loop spans 16 amino acids. CDR3 coding DNA: TGTGCCAGCAGTCCCACGGCGGGACGGGGCACCGGGGAGCTGTTTTTT. Translated: CASSPTAGRGTGELFF.

CDR3 sequence (DNA): TGCGCCAGCAGCTCAGGGACAGGTGTGGCTGGGGCCAACGTCCTGACTTTC. It yields the protein CASSSGTGVAGANVLTF. The V and J genes are TRBV5-1 and TRBJ2-6, with TRBD1 matching 8 bases. The germline gives CDR1 SGHRS, CDR2 YFSETQ. The CDR3 runs to 17 residues. J was trimmed by 2 bases and V by 3 bases; bases with no gene match: 7.

The rearrangement links TRBV3-1 (or the pseudogene TRBV3-2) to TRBJ2-7, with 11 bases identical to TRBD2. The CDR3 has 14 amino acids. Trimming at V came to 5 bases and at J to 2 bases, leaving 2 bases not matched to a gene. CDR1 and CDR2 (germline): LGHDT, YNNKEL (reference sequence). The CDR3, as DNA: TGTGCCAGCAGCTTTAGCGGGGGGGCCTACGAGCAGTACTTC. Protein sequence: CASSFSGGAYEQYF.

This sequence joins TRBV4-3 and TRBJ2-7; the D is unclear. The CDR3 covers 16 residues. Per the germline V gene, CDR1 is LGHNA and CDR2 is YSLEER. Between the trimmed V and J ends, which lost 0 bases and 5 bases, there was a span of 17 bases. The CDR3 here is CASSQDISIGRDEQYF. In nucleotides, the CDR3 is TGCGCCAGCAGCCAAGATATATCAATTGGTAGGGACGAGCAGTACTTC.

The genes are TRBV6-2 or TRBV6-3 and TRBJ2-7; 8 bases align to TRBD2. CDR1 and CDR2 (germline): MNHEY, SVGEGT. Trimming took 4 bases from V and 2 from J; bases not matched to a gene: 10. The CDR3 is made up of 16 amino acids. For the CDR3, the DNA is TGTGCCAGCAGTTCTACCCTACGGGGGGGACCCTACGAGCAGTACTTC. Translating gives CASSSTLRGGPYEQYF.